The entry below gives a single T cell receptor beta chain sequence along with its context. Antigen: not known. This specimen belongs to a study of response to subunit inactivated influenza vaccine. Findings and limits, study-wide: Few new T cells, the authors suggested, are recruited by each seasonal influenza vaccination.

TCRdb analysed the RT-PCR reads with MiXCR anew, one entry per CDR3 protein. The profile covers 200,000 to 250,000 distinct CDR3 sequences, with about 12% appearing a single time and under 10% taken by the ten largest. V was clipped by 9 bases and J by 2 bases; unmatched bases: 6. The CDR3 is made up of 14 amino acids. The germline gives CDR1 LNHNV, CDR2 YYDKDF (reference sequence). This sample comprised non-naive T cells sorted from PBMCs, obtained less than 15 days before vaccination. This sequence was found in a man aged 45 to 65 who received an inactivated influenza vaccine. This chain uses TRBV15 with TRBJ2-3; 9 bases align to TRBD2. The CDR3 nucleotides are TGTGCCACGAGACTAGCGGCCAACACAGATACGCAGTATTTT. Amino acids: CATRLAANTDTQYF. Complete variable domain (other parts from reference TRBV15 and TRBJ2-3): DAMVIQNPRYQVTQFGKPVTLSCSQTLNHNVMYWYQQKSSQAPKLLFHYYDKDFNNEADTPDNFQSRRPNTSFCFLDIRSPGLGDTAMYLCATRLAANTDTQYFGPGTRLTVL.